This T cell receptor beta chain was identified during a study of breast tumors, draining lymph nodes, adjacent tissues. TCRdb ran MiXCR on the multiplex PCR reads and lists one entry per CDR3 protein. Counted here are fewer than 200,000 distinct CDR3 sequences, 30% to 35% occurring once; the ten biggest clones make up approximately 4.3%. The lymph nodes were axillary draining lymph nodes from breast cancer patients. This clonotype was seen at least ten times. CDR1 SGHKS and CDR2 YYEKEE come from the germline V gene (reference sequence). V lost 4 bases and J lost 4; bases outside the gene matches: 4. The CDR3 contains 13 residues.

Sequencing was performed on axillary lymph node tissue. The rearrangement links TRBV5-5 to TRBJ2-5, with 7 bases fitting TRBD1. This receptor was obtained from a female donor with breast cancer. Some clones in this sample may be carry-over from other donors' samples. The CDR3 sequence: CASSLTGSETQYF. CDR3 nucleotides: TGTGCCAGCAGCCTGACAGGGTCAGAGACCCAGTACTTC.